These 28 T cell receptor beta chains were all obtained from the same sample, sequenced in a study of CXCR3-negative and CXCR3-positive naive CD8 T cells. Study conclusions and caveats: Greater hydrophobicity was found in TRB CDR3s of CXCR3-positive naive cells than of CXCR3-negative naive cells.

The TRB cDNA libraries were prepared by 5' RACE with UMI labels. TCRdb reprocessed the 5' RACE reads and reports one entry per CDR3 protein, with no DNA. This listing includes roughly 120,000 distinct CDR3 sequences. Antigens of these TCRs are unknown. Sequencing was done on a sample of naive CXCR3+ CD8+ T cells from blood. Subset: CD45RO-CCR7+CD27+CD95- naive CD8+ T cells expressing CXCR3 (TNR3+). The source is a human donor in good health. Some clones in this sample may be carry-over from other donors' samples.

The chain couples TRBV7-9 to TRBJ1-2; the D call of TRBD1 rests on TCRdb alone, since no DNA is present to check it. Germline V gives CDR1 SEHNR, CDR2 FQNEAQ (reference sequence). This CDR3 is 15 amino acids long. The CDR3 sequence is CASSPSQGPNYGYTF. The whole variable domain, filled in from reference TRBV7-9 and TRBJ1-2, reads DTGVSQNPRHKITKRGQNVTFRCDPISEHNRLYWYRQTLGQGPEFLTYFQNEAQLEKSRLLSDRFSAERPKGSFSTLEIQRTEQGDSAMYLCASSPSQGPNYGYTFGSGTRLTVV.

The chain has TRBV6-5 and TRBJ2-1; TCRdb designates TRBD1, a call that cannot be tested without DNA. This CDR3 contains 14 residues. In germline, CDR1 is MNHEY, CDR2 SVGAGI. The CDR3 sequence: CASSDSPGVNEQFF.

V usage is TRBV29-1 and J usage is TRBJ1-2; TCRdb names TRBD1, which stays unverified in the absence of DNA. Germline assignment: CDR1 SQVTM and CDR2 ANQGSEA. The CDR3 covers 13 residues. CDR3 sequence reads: CSVQAPADYGYTF.

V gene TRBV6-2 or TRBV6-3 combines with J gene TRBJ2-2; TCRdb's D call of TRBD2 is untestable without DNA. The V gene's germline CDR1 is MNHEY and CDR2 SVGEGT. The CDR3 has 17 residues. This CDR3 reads CASSYSEGLALAGELFF.

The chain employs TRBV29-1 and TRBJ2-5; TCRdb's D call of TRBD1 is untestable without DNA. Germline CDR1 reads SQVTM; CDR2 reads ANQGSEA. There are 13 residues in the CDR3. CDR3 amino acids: CSALGTGEETQYF.

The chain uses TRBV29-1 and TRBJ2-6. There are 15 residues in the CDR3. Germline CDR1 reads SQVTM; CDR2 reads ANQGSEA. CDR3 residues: CSVDTTASGANVLTF. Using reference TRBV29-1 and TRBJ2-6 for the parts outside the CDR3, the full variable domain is SAVISQKPSRDICQRGTSLTIQCQVDSQVTMMFWYRQQPGQSLTLIATANQGSEATYESGFVIDKFPISRPNLTFSTLTVSNMSPEDSSIYLCSVDTTASGANVLTFGAGSRLTVL.

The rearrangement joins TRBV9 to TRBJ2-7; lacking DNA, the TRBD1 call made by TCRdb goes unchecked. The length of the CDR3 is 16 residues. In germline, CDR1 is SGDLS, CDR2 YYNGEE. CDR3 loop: CASSERGSGNPYEQYF. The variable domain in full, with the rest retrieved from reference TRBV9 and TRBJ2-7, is DSGVTQTPKHLITATGQRVTLRCSPRSGDLSVYWYQQSLDQGLQFLIQYYNGEERAKGNILERFSAQQFPDLHSELNLSSLELGDSALYFCASSERGSGNPYEQYFGPGTRLTVT.

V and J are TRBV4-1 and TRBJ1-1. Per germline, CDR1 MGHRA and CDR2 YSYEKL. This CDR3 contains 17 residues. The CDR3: CASSQKDGSRDDTEAFF.

The CDR3 here is CASSEFFYNEQFF. The rearrangement joins TRBV25-1 to TRBJ2-1. Germline lookup yields CDR1 MGHDK and CDR2 SYGVNS. This CDR3 is built from 13 residues.

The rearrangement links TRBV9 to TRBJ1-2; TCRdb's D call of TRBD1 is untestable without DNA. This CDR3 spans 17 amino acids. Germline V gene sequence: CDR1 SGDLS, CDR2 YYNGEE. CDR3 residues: CASSPHHSGDFDYGYTF.

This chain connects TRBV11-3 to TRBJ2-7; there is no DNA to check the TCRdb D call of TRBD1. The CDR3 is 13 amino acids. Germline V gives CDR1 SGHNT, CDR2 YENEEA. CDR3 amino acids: CASSPYQGYEQYF.

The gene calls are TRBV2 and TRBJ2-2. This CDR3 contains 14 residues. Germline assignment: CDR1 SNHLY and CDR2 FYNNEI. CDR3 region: CASSERSNTGELFF.

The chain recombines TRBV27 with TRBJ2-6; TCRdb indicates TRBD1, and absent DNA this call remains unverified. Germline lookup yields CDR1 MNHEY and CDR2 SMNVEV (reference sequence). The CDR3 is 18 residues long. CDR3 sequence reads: CASSLGTGGFSGANVLTF.

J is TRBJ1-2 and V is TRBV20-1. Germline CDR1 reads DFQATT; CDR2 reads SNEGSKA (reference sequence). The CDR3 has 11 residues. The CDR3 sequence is CSARVPPGYTF.

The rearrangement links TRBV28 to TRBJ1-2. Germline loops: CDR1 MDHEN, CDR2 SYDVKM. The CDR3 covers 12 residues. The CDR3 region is CASSLGQRGYTF.

CDR3 sequence reads: CSVKGRESKPYEQYF. The rearrangement links TRBV29-1 to TRBJ2-7; TCRdb's assignment of TRBD2 cannot be checked, as there is no DNA. The CDR3 has 15 residues. Germline CDR1 SQVTM, CDR2 ANQGSEA.

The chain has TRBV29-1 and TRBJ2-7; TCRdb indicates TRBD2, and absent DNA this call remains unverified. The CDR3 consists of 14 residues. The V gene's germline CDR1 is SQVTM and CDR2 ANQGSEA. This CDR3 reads CSVEESGREYEQYF.

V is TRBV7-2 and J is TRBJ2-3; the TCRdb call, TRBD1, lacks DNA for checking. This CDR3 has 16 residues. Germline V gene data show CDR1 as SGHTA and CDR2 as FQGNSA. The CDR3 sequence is CASNPSDSFVTDTQYF.

The chain's CDR3 is CASSRSRDSYNQPQHF. This rearrangement joins TRBV2 to TRBJ1-5; TCRdb selects TRBD1, and the lack of DNA leaves this call unchecked. The length of the CDR3 is 16 residues. Germline CDR1 SNHLY, CDR2 FYNNEI. The whole variable domain, filled in from reference TRBV2 and TRBJ1-5, reads EPEVTQTPSHQVTQMGQEVILRCVPISNHLYFYWYRQILGQKVEFLVSFYNNEISEKSEIFDDQFSVERPDGSNFTLKIRSTKLEDSAMYFCASSRSRDSYNQPQHFGDGTRLSIL.

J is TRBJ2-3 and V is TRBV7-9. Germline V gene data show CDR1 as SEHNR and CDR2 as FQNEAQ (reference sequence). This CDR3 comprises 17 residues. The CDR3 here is CASSFNALAGGTDTQYF.

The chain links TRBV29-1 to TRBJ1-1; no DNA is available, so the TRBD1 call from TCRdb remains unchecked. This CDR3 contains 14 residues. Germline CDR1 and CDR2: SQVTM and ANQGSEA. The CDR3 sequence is CSVDAGVGTTEAFF. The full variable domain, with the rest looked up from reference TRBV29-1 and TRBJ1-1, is SAVISQKPSRDICQRGTSLTIQCQVDSQVTMMFWYRQQPGQSLTLIATANQGSEATYESGFVIDKFPISRPNLTFSTLTVSNMSPEDSSIYLCSVDAGVGTTEAFFGQGTRLTVV.

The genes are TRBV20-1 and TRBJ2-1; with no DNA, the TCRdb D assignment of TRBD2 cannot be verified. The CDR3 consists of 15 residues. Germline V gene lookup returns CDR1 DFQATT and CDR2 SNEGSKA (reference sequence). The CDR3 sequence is CSAHSSGGSYNEQFF.

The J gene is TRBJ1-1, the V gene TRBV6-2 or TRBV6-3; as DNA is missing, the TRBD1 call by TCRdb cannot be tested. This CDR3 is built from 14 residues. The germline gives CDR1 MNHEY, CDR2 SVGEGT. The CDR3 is CASRLQTGNTEAFF.

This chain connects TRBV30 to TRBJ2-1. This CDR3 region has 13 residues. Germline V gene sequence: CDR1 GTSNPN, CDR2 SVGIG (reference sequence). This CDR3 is CAWSVLAEDEQFF.

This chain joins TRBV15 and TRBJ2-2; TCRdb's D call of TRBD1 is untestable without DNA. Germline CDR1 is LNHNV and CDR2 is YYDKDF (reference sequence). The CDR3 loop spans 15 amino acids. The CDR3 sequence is CATSTVQGSTGELFF.

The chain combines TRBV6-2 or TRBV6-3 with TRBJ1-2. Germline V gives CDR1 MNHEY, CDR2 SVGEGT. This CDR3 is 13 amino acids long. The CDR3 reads CASSLDGVYGYTF.

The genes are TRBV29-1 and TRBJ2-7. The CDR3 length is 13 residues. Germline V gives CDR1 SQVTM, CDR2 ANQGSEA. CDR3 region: CSVRSTSSYEQYF.

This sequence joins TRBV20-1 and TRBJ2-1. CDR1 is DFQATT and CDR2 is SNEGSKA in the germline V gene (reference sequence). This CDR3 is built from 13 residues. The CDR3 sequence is CSAQRADYNEQFF.